The 10 T cell receptor beta chains listed next were all sequenced from one sample in a study of post-analysis software for immune sequencing data. cDNA libraries for TCR beta contained unique molecular identifiers. Using its own MiXCR run on the PCR reads, TCRdb lists one record per CDR3 protein. This table has roughly 730,000 distinct CDR3 sequences, around 27% appearing once. Findings and caveats of the study: In patients, five or six TRBV segments were more frequent than in controls, with TRBV5-6, TRBV5-1 and TRBV20-1 among them.

Antigen specificity for these receptors is unknown. Material for sequencing was blood. These receptors all come from a girl aged 5-17 years with multiple sclerosis.

Ten or more counts support this clonotype. V and J are TRBV4-1 and TRBJ2-5, with D perhaps given as TRBD1 or TRBD2 (6 bases each). The CDR3 is made up of 15 amino acids. Per germline, CDR1 MGHRA and CDR2 YSYEKL. Trimming pared 3 bases from V and 1 base from J, leaving 12 bases between. As DNA, the CDR3 is TGCGCCAGCAGCCATGGAGGGACAATCCAAGAGACCCAGTACTTC. This codes for CASSHGGTIQETQYF.

V and J are TRBV5-1 and TRBJ2-5, with 7 bases that match TRBD2. The CDR3 length is 16 residues. Germline V gene data show CDR1 as SGHRS and CDR2 as YFSETQ. Trimming removed 0 bases from V and 1 base from J; junction bases left unmatched: 6. The chain's CDR3 is CASSLGTLAVQETQYF. Here the CDR3 DNA reads TGCGCCAGCAGCTTGGGGACTCTAGCGGTCCAAGAGACCCAGTACTTC.

Only a few counts were recorded for this clonotype. The chain carries TRBV20-1 and TRBJ2-1; 12 positions match TRBD2. This CDR3 has 18 residues. The V and J ends lost 0 bases and 2 bases, in that order; junction bases with no gene match: 8. Germline V gene lookup returns CDR1 DFQATT and CDR2 SNEGSKA (reference sequence). CDR3: CSARDHSASGRAYNEQFF. The CDR3 region has the DNA TGCAGTGCTAGAGATCATTCGGCTAGCGGGAGGGCCTACAATGAGCAGTTCTTC.

The chain uses TRBV27 and TRBJ1-2; TRBD1 might be the D (6 bases). CDR1 is MNHEY and CDR2 is SMNVEV in the germline V gene (reference sequence). The length of the CDR3 is 13 residues. V dropped 5 bases and J dropped 3 bases, with 10 bases sitting between them. CDR3 loop: CASSTQGYYGYTF. The CDR3 DNA reads as TGTGCCAGCAGTACCCAGGGGTACTATGGCTACACCTTC.

Written as DNA, the CDR3 is TGCGCCAGCAGCCCAGCCGGGGATAGGCAGCCCCAGCATTTT. Translated, it gives CASSPAGDRQPQHF. The chain recombines TRBV5-1 with TRBJ1-5; D is undetermined. V was pared by 4 bases and J by 7 bases, with 15 bases between. This CDR3 comprises 14 residues. CDR1 is SGHRS and CDR2 is YFSETQ in the germline V gene.

This clonotype was seen more than once but under ten times. The chain combines TRBV20-1 with TRBJ2-3; D ambiguous. Germline values: CDR1 DFQATT, CDR2 SNEGSKA (reference sequence). The V end was cut by 3 bases, the J end by 11 bases, with 9 bases between. The CDR3 sequence is 10 residues long. The CDR3 loop is CSARRQMQYF. CDR3 DNA sequence: TGCAGTGCTAGGAGGCAGATGCAGTATTTT.

The V gene is TRBV5-1, the J gene TRBJ2-3, with D tentatively TRBD1 (7 bases). V lost 6 bases, J lost 6 bases, and 20 bases lay in between. The CDR3 loop spans 15 amino acids. Germline CDR1 SGHRS, CDR2 YFSETQ. The CDR3 region has the DNA TGCGCCAGCAACTCCGTGACAGGGAGGAGCGATACGCAGTATTTT. Translating it yields CASNSVTGRSDTQYF.

The chain recombines TRBV20-1 with TRBJ2-2; tentative D call: TRBD2 (6 bases). The CDR3 contains 17 residues. The V end was cut by 5 bases, the J end by 4 bases, with 23 bases between. CDR1 and CDR2 (germline): DFQATT, SNEGSKA (reference sequence). CDR3 amino acids: CSAGVGGLTGGTGELFF. As DNA, the CDR3 is TGCAGTGCTGGAGTCGGGGGACTGACCGGGGGCACCGGGGAGCTGTTTTTT.

This clonotype was recorded a few times. The chain recombines TRBV28 with TRBJ2-5; either TRBD1 or TRBD2 may supply D (5 bases each). V lost 8 bases and J lost 5, with 15 bases in between. Germline CDR1 and CDR2: MDHEN and SYDVKM. The CDR3 extends over 13 amino acids. The CDR3 region has the DNA TGTGCCAGCCAACGGCCGGGGCGGGAGACCCAGTACTTC. It translates to CASQRPGRETQYF.

CDR3 nucleotide sequence: TGTGCCATCAGCATGGGTGGGGCCACCGGGGAGCTGTTTTTT. Its translation is CAISMGGATGELFF. The chain couples TRBV10-3 to TRBJ2-2, with D possibly matching TRBD1 (5 bases). This CDR3 comprises 14 residues. The V gene's germline CDR1 is ENHRY and CDR2 SYGVKD. The V gene lost 6 bases and the J gene lost 4 bases, with 12 bases spanning the gap.